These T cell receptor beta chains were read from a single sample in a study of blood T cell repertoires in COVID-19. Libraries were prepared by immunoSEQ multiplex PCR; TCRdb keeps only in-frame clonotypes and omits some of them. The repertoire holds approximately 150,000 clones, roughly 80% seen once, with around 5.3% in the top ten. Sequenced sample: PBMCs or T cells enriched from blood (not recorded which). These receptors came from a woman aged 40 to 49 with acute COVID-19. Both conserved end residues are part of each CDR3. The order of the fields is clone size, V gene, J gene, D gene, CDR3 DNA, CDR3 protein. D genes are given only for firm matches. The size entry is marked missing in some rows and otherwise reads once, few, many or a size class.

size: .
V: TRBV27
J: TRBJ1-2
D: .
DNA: TGTGCCAGCAGCCCTACTCGCAACTATGGCTACACCTTC
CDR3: CASSPTRNYGYTF

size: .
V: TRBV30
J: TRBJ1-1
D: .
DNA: TGTGCCTGGAGTGTATCCAGGGGCACTGAAGCTTTCTTT
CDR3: CAWSVSRGTEAFF

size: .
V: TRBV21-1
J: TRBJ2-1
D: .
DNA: TGTGCCAGCAGCAAAGAAGCGGTAGCCTACAATGAGCAGTTCTTC
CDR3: CASSKEAVAYNEQFF

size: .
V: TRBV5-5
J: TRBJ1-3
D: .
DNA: TGTGCCAGCAGCCTCTCCACCGGTCCAGGAAACACCATATATTTT
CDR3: CASSLSTGPGNTIYF

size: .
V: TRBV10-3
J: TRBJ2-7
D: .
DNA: TGTGCCATCAGTGACCCATCCTACGCTAGCCCCTACGAGCAGTACTTC
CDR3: CAISDPSYASPYEQYF

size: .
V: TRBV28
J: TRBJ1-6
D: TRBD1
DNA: TGTGCCAGCAGGGGGGGACAGACGGGTTCACCCCTCCACTTT
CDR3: CASRGGQTGSPLHF

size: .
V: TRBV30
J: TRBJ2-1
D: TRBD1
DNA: TGTGCCCAGGGACAGGATTGGAATGAGCAGTTCTTC
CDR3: CAQGQDWNEQFF

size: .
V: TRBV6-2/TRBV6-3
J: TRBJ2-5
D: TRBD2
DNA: TGTGCCAGCAGTGGGACTAGCGGGAGCCGTGGGACCCAGTACTTC
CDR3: CASSGTSGSRGTQYF

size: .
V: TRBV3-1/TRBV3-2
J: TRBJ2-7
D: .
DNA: TGTGCCAGCAGCCACGGACAAGCCTACGAGCAGTACTTC
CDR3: CASSHGQAYEQYF

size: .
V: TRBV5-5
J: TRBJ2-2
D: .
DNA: TGTGCCAGCAGCTTGACACAAAACACCGGGGAGCTGTTTTTT
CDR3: CASSLTQNTGELFF

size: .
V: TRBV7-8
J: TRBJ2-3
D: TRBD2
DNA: TGTGCCAGCAGCTTAGCGGCAGCGGGAGTCACAGATACGCAGTATTTT
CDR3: CASSLAAAGVTDTQYF

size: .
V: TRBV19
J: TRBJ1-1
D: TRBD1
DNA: TGTGCCAGTAGTATGCCGGACAGGCGATCCATGAACACTGAAGCTTTCTTT
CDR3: CASSMPDRRSMNTEAFF

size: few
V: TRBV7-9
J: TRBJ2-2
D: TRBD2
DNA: TGTGCCAGCAGCTCGTGGTGGACTAGCGGGAGGTCCACCGGGGAGCTGTTTTTT
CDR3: CASSSWWTSGRSTGELFF

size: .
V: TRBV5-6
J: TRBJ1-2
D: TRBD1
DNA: TGTGCCAGCAGCCAAGGGACAGGGTATTTTGGCTACACCTTC
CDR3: CASSQGTGYFGYTF

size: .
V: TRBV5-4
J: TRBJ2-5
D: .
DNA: TGTGCCAGCAGCGGCCCAGGCCAAGAGACCCAGTACTTC
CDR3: CASSGPGQETQYF

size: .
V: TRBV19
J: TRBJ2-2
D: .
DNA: TGTGCCAGTGCTAGTCTAGCGAACACCGGGGAGCTGTTTTTT
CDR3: CASASLANTGELFF

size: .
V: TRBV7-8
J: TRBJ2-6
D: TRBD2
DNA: TGTGCCAGCAGCCTCCCCGGGGGGGCTGGGGCCAACGTCCTGACTTTC
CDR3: CASSLPGGAGANVLTF

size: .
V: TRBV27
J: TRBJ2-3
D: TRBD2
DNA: TGTGCCAGCTCCCTTAGCGGGAGGAGCACAGATACGCAGTATTTT
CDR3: CASSLSGRSTDTQYF

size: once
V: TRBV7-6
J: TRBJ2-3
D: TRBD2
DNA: TGTGCCAGCAGCTTAGTTAGCGGGAGTGGGGATACGCAGTATTTT
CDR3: CASSLVSGSGDTQYF

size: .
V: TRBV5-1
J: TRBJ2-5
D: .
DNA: TGCGCCAGCAGCTGGGGGCCAATAGGTCAAGAGCGAGAGACCCAGTACTTC
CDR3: CASSWGPIGQERETQYF

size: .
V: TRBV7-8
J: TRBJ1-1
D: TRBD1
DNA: TGTGCCAGCAGACTCGCCAGGGGGCCAACTGAAGCTTTCTTT
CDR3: CASRLARGPTEAFF

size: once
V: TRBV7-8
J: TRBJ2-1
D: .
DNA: TGTGCCAGCAGCCGGGACTCTCTCTACAATGAGCAGTTCTTC
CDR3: CASSRDSLYNEQFF

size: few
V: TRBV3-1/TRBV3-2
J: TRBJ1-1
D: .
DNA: TGTGCCAGCAGCCAAGGACGAACAGGGAACACTGAAGCTTTCTTT
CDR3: CASSQGRTGNTEAFF

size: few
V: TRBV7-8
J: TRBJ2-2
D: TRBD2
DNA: TGTGCCAGCAGCTTACTAGCGGCAACGACCGGGGAGCTGTTTTTT
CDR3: CASSLLAATTGELFF

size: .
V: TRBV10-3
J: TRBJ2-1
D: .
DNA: TGTGCCATCAGTCCCGCCGGCGGTTCCTACAATGAGCAGTTCTTC
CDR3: CAISPAGGSYNEQFF

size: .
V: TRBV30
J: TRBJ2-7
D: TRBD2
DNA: TGTGCCTGGATCCCTAGCGGGGGCTCCTACGAGCAGTACTTC
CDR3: CAWIPSGGSYEQYF

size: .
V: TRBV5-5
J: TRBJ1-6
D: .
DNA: TGTGCCAGCAGCTTTTGGGCGAGTAGCTCCTATAATTCACCCCTCCACTTT
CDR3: CASSFWASSSYNSPLHF

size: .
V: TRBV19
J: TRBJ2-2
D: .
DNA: TGTGCCAGTAGTATGGGCAGGTACACCGGGGAGCTGTTTTTT
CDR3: CASSMGRYTGELFF

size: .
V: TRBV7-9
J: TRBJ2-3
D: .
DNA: TGTGCCAGCAGCTTAGAGGGAGCCATGGATACGCAGTATTTT
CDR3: CASSLEGAMDTQYF

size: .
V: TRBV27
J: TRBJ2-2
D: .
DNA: TGTGCCAGCAGTTTATTTAACGGGGAGCTGTTTTTT
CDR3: CASSLFNGELFF

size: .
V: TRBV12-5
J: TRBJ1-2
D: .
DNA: TGTGCTAGTGGTTTGGTATCTGTCAGGGCGGATGGCTACACCTTC
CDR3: CASGLVSVRADGYTF

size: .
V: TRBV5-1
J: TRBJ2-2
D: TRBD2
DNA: TGCGCCAGCAGCTTGGCTCGCGGGAGGGGAGGCGGGGAGCTGTTTTTT
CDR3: CASSLARGRGGGELFF

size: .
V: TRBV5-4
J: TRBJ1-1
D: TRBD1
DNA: TGTGCCAGCAGCGGCGGACAGGGGTTACACACTGAAGCTTTCTTT
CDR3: CASSGGQGLHTEAFF

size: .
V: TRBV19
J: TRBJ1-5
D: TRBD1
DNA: TGTGCCAGTAGTCCCGGGACAGGGTATAGCAATCAGCCCCAGCATTTT
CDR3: CASSPGTGYSNQPQHF

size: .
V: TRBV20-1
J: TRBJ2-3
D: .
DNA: TGCAGTGCTAGAGATCTAAATACGCAGTATTTT
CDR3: CSARDLNTQYF

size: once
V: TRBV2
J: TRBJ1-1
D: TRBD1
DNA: TGTGCCAGCAGTGTAGGGGGCCCGACTTTGAACACTGAAGCTTTCTTT
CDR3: CASSVGGPTLNTEAFF

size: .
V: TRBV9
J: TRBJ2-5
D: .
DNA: TGTGCCAGCAGCGTACGAGGGATGGGTCGGGAGACCCAGTACTTC
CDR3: CASSVRGMGRETQYF

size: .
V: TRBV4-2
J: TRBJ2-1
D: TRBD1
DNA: TGTGCCAGCAGCCAAAGGGGACAGAGCAATGAGCAGTTCTTC
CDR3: CASSQRGQSNEQFF

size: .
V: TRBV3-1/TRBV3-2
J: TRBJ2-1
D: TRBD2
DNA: TGTGCCAGCAGCCCGGGACTAGCGGGAGGGGCTAAGAATGAGCAGTTCTTC
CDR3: CASSPGLAGGAKNEQFF

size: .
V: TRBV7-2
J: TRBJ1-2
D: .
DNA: TGTGCCAGCAGCTTACGGCCAGACAATAACTATGGCTACACCTTC
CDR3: CASSLRPDNNYGYTF

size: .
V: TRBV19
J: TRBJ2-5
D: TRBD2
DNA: TGTGCCACCAGACTAGCGGGATGGCCAGAAGAGACCCAGTACTTC
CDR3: CATRLAGWPEETQYF

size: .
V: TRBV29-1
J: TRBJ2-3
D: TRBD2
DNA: TGCAGCGTTGCCCTATTACTAGCGACCAGCACAGATACGCAGTATTTT
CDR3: CSVALLLATSTDTQYF

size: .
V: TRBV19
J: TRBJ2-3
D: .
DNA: TGTGCCAGTAGGAAGAGAGGGGGACAAGGGATGGATACGCAGTATTTT
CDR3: CASRKRGGQGMDTQYF

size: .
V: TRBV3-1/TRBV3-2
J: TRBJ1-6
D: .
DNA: TGTGCCAGCAGCCAAGTGGGGGACACTAATTCACCCCTCCACTTT
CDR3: CASSQVGDTNSPLHF